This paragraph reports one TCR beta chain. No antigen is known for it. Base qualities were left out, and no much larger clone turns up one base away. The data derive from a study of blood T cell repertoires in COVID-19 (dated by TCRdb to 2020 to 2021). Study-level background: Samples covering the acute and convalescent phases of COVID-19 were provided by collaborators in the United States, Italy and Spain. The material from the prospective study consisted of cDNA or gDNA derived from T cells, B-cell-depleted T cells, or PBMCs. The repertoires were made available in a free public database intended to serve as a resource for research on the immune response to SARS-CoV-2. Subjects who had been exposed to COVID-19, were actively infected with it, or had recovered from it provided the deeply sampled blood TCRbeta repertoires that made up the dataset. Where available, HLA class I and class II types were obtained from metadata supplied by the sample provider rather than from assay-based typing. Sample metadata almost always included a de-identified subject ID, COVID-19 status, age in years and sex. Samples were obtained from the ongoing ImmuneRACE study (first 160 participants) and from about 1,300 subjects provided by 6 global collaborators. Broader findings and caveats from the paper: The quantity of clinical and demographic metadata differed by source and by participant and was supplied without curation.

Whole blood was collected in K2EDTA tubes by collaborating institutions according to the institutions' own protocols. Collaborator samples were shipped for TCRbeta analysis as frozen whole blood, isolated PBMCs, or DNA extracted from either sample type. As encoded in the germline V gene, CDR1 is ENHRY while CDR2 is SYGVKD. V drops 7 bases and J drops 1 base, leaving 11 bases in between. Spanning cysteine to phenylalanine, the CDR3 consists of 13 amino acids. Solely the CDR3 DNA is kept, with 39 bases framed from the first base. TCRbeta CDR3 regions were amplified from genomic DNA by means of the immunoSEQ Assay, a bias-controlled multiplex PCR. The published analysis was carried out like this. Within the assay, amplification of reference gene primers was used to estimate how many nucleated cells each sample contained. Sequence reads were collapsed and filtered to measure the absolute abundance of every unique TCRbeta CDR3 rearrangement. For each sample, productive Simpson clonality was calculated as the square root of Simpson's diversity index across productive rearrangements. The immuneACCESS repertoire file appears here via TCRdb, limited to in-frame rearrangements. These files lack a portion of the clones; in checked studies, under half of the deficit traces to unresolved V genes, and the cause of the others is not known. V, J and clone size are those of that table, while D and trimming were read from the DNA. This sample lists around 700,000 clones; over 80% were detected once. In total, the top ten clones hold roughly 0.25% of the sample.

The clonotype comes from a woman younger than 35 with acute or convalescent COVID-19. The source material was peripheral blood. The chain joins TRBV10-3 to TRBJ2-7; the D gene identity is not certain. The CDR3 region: CAITEDTSYEQYF. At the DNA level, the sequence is TGTGCCATCACCGAAGACACTTCCTACGAGCAGTACTTC.